This T cell receptor (beta chain) was captured in a study of T cell changes during pregnancy in multiple sclerosis. Germline-derived CDR1 and CDR2 are MDHEN and SYDVKM. The CDR3 is made up of 15 amino acids. Germline trimming cut 3 bases from V and 3 bases from J; bases unmatched to any gene: 7. This table comes from immunoSEQ multiplex PCR, and its TCRdb copy is limited to in-frame clones, with some not included. The sample holds about 79,000 clones, around 90% seen once. This TCR was sampled from a female donor with multiple sclerosis, enrolled in a pregnancy study. The sequencing used CD4+ T cells from peripheral blood mononuclear cells, collected in the second trimester of pregnancy. The chain employs TRBV28 and TRBJ1-2; TRBD1 aligns across 7 bases. The CDR3 loop reads CASSFPSGQHYGYTF. The CDR3 region has the DNA TGTGCCAGCAGTTTCCCTTCGGGACAGCACTATGGCTACACCTTC.